The rows below give T cell receptor beta chains drawn from one sample of a study of blood T cell repertoires in COVID-19. Measured with immunoSEQ multiplex PCR; TCRdb has only the in-frame clones, and not every one. The sample has 120,000 to 150,000 clones, roughly 88% seen once. Material: peripheral blood. These receptors all come from a woman aged 55-70 years with COVID-19, enrolled during active disease. The CDR3 runs from the conserved cysteine through the conserved F or W. Fields, in order: clone size, V gene, D gene, J gene, CDR3 DNA, CDR3 protein. The D gene is left open where the match is weak. A row's size may be missing; if present it is once, few, many or a size class.

>NA|TRBV7-3|NA|TRBJ1-1
TGTGCCAGCAGCCCAGGGTCCACTGAAGCTTTCTTT
CASSPGSTEAFF
>NA|TRBV2|NA|TRBJ1-1
TGTGCCAGCAGTGAATTTCGACTCCTTGAAGCTTTCTTT
CASSEFRLLEAFF
>NA|TRBV7-2|TRBD1|TRBJ1-2
TGTGCCAGCAGCTTATTCCTAGGGACAGGGGTGGATGGCTACACCTTC
CASSLFLGTGVDGYTF
>NA|TRBV7-8|NA|TRBJ2-1
TGTGCCAGCAGACGAACCAGGGGCCTGAGCTCCTACAATGAGCAGTTCTTC
CASRRTRGLSSYNEQFF
>NA|TRBV6-5|NA|TRBJ1-2
TGTGCCAGCAGCATCCGATCTCGAGAGTATGGCTACACCTTC
CASSIRSREYGYTF
>NA|TRBV13|NA|TRBJ2-1
TGTGCCAGCAGCTTAGTGGGGGACATGGGGCTGGATGAGCAGTTCTTC
CASSLVGDMGLDEQFF
>NA|TRBV21-1|NA|TRBJ1-2
TGTGCCAGCAGCACCCCGGACAGGGGTCCCCACACCTTC
CASSTPDRGPHTF
>few|TRBV7-3|NA|TRBJ1-2
TGTGCCAGCAGCCCTGACAGTCAGGGGTATGGCTACACCTTC
CASSPDSQGYGYTF
>NA|TRBV5-1|TRBD2|TRBJ2-3
TGCGCCAGCAGCTATGGACTAGCGGGGATCACAGATACGCAGTATTTT
CASSYGLAGITDTQYF
>NA|TRBV25-1|TRBD2|TRBJ2-3
TGTGCCAGCAGTGATAAGAGCTCGGGACTAACAGATACGCAGTATTTT
CASSDKSSGLTDTQYF
>few|TRBV6-4|TRBD2|TRBJ2-1
TGTGCCAGCAGTGACAGGACTAGCGTGGGTAAGAAGTTCTTC
CASSDRTSVGKKFF
>NA|TRBV6-6|NA|TRBJ2-2
TGTGCCAGCAGTTACGCACATAGCTGGAAGGACGGGGAGCTGTTTTTT
CASSYAHSWKDGELFF
>NA|TRBV2|TRBD1|TRBJ2-4
TGTGCCACCAGGGACAGGGAGGAAAGCATTCAGTACTTC
CATRDREESIQYF
>NA|TRBV5-8|TRBD1|TRBJ2-1
TGTGCCAGCATATTTCGGACAGGGACCTACAATGAGCAGTTCTTC
CASIFRTGTYNEQFF